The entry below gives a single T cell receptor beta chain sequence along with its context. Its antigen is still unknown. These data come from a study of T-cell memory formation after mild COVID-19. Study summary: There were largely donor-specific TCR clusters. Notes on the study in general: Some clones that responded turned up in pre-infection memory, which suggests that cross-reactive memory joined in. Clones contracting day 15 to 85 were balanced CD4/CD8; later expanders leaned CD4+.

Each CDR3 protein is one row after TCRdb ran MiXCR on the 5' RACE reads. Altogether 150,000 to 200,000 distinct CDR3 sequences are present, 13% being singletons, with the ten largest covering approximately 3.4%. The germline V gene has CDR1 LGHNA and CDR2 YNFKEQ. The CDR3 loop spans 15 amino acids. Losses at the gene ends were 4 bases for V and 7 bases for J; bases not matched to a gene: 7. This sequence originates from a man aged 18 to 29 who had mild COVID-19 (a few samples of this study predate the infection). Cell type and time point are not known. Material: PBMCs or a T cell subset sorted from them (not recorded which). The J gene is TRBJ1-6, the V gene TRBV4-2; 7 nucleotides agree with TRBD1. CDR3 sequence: CASSLGDRDNSPLHF. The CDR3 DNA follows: TGTGCCAGCAGCCTGGGTGACAGGGACAATTCACCCCTCCACTTT.